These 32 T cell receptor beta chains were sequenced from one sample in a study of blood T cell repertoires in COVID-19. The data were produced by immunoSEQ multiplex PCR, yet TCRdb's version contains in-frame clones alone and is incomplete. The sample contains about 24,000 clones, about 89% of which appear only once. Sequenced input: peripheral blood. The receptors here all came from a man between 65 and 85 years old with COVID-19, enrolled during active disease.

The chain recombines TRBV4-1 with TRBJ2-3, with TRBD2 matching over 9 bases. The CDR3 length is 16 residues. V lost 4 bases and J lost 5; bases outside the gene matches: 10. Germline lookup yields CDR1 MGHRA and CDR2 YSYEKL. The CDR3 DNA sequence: TGCGCCAGCAGCCCCCTGGGCGCGGGAGGGCGAGATACGCAGTATTTT. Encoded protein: CASSPLGAGGRDTQYF.

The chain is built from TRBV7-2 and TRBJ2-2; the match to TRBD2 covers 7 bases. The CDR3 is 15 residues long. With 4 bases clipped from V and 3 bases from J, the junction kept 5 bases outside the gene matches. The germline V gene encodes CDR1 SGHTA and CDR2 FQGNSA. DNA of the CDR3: TGTGCCAGCAGCTGGGGGGGAGGGGACACCGGGGAGCTGTTTTTT. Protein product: CASSWGGGDTGELFF.

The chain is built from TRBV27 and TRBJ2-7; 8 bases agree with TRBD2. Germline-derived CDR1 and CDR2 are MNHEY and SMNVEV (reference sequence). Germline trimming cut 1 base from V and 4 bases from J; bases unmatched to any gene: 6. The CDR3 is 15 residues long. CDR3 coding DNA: TGTGCCAGCAGTTTATATAGGACTAGCAGTTACGAGCAGTACTTC. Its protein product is CASSLYRTSSYEQYF.

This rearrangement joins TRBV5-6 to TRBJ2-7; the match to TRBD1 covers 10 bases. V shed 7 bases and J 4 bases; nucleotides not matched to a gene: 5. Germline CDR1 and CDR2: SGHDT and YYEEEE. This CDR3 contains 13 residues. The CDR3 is CASRTGQGYEQYF. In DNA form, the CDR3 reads TGTGCCAGCCGAACGGGACAGGGGTACGAGCAGTACTTC.

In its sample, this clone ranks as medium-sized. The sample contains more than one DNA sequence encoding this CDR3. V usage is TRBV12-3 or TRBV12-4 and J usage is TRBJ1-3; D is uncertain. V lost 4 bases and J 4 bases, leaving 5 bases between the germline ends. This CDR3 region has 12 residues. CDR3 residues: CASSSGGNTIYF. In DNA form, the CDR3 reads TGTGCCAGCAGTTCGGGGGGAAACACCATATATTTT.

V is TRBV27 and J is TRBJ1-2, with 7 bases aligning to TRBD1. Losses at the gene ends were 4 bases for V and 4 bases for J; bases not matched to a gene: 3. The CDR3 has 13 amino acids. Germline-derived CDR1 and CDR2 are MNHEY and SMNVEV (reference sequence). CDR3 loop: CASSYRGTYGYTF. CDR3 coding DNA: TGTGCCAGCAGTTACAGGGGTACCTATGGCTACACCTTC.

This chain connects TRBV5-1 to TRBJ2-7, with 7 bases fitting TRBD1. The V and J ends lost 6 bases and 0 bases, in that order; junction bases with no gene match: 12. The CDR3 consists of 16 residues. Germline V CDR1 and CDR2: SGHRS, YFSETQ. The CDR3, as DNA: TGCGCCAGCAACTTCTTTCCGGGACAGACCTCCTACGAGCAGTACTTC. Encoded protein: CASNFFPGQTSYEQYF.

CDR3 residues: CASRGAGGRSYEQYF. The CDR3 DNA reads as TGTGCCAGCAGAGGTGCGGGAGGGAGGTCCTACGAGCAGTACTTC. The V gene is TRBV2, the J gene TRBJ2-7; 9 bases fit TRBD2. Germline V gene data show CDR1 as SNHLY and CDR2 as FYNNEI. V dropped 6 bases and J dropped 1; count of bases not matched to a gene: 7. The CDR3 consists of 15 residues.

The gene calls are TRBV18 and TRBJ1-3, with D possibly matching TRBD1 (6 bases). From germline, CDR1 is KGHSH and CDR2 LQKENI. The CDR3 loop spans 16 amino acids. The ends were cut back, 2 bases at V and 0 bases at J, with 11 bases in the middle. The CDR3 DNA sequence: TGTGCCAGCTCACCAAACAGGGCCCTCTCTGGAAACACCATATATTTT. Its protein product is CASSPNRALSGNTIYF.

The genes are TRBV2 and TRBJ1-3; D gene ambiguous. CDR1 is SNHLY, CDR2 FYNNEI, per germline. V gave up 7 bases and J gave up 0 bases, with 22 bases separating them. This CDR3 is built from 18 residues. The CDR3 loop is CASMKQVGLFGSGNTIYF. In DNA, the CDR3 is TGTGCCAGCATGAAGCAAGTAGGACTTTTCGGCTCTGGAAACACCATATATTTT.

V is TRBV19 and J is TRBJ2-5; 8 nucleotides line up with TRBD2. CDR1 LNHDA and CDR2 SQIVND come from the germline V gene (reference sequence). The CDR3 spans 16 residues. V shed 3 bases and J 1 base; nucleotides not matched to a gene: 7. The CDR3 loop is CASSIGASGPQETQYF. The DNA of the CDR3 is TGTGCCAGTAGTATCGGGGCTAGCGGGCCCCAAGAGACCCAGTACTTC.

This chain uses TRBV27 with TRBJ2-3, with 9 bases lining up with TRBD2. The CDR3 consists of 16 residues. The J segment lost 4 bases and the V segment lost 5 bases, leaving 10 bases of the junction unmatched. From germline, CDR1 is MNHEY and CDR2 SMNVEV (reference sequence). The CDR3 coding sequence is TGTGCCAGCAGTCCCTACCAGCGGGGGGTCTCAGATACGCAGTATTTT. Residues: CASSPYQRGVSDTQYF.

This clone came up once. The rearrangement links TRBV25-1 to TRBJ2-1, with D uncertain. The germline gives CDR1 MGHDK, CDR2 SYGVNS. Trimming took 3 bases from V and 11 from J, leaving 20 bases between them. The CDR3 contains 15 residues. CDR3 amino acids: CASSDSRPRHGKQFF. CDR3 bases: TGTGCCAGCAGTGATTCTAGGCCCCGTCACGGCAAGCAGTTCTTC.

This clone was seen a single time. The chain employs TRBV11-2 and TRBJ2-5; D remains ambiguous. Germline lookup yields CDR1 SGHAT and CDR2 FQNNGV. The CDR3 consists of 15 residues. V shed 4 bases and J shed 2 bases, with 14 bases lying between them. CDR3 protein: CASSSSSGWQETQYF. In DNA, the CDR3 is TGTGCCAGCAGCTCCTCCTCCGGGTGGCAAGAGACCCAGTACTTC.

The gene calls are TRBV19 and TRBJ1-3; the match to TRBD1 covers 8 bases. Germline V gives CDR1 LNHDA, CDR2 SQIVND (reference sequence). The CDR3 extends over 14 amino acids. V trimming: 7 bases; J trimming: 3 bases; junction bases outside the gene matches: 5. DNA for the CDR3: TGTGCCAGTAAGACAGGGGCAATTGGAAACACCATATATTTT. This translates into CASKTGAIGNTIYF.

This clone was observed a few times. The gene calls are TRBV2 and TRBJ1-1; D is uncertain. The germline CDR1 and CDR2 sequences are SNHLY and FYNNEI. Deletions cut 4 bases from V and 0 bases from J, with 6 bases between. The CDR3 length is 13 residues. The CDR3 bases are TGTGCCAGCAGTGGAGAAATGAACACTGAAGCTTTCTTT. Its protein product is CASSGEMNTEAFF.

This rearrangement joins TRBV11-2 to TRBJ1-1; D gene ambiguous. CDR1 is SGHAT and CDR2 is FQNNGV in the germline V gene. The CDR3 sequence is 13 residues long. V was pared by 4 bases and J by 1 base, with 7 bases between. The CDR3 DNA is TGTGCCAGCAGCTACAGTGAGAACACTGAAGCTTTCTTT. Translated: CASSYSENTEAFF.

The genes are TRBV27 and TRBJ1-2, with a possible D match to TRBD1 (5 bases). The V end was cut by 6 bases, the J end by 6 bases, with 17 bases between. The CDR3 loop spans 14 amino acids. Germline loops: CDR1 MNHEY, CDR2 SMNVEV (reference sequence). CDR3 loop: CASRFRQGNNGYTF. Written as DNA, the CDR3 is TGTGCCAGCAGATTCCGCCAGGGAAATAATGGCTACACCTTC.

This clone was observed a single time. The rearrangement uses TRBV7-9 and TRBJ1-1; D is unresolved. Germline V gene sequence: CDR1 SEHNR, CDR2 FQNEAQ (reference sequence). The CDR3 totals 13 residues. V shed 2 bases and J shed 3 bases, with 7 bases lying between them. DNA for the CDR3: TGTGCCAGCAGCTTACAGGCTGACACTGAAGCTTTCTTT. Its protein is CASSLQADTEAFF. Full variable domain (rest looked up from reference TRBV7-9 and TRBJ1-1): DTGVSQNPRHKITKRGQNVTFRCDPISEHNRLYWYRQTLGQGPEFLTYFQNEAQLEKSRLLSDRFSAERPKGSFSTLEIQRTEQGDSAMYLCASSLQADTEAFFGQGTRLTVV.

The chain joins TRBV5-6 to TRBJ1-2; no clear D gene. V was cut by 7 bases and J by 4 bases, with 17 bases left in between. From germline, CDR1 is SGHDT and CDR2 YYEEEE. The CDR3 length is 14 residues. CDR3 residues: CASCESRRSYGYTF. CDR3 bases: TGTGCCAGCTGTGAAAGCCGGAGGAGCTATGGCTACACCTTC.

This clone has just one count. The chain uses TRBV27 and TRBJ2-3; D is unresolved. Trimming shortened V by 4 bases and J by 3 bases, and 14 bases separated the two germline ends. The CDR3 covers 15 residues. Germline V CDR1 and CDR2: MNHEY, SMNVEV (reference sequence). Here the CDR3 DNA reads TGTGCCAGCAGTTGGGCAGAGTCCTCAACAGATACGCAGTATTTT. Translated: CASSWAESSTDTQYF.

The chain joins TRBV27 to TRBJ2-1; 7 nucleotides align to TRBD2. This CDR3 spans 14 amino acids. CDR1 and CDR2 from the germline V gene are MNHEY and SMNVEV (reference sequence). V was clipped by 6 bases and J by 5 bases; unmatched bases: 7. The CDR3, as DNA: TGTGCCAGCAGCCCGGGACTAACCCACAATGAGCAGTTCTTC. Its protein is CASSPGLTHNEQFF.

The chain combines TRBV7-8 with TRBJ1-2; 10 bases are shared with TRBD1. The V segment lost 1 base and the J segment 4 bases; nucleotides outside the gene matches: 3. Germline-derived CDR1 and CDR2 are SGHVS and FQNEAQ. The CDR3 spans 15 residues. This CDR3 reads CASSLGGQGSYGYTF. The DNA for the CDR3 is TGTGCCAGCAGCTTAGGGGGACAGGGGTCCTATGGCTACACCTTC.

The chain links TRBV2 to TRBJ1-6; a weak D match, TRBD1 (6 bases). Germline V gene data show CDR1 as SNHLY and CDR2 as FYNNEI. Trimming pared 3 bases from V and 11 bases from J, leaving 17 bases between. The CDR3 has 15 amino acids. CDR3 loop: CASSDRGNIGTPLHF. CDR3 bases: TGTGCCAGCAGTGATAGGGGGAATATAGGGACACCCCTCCACTTT.

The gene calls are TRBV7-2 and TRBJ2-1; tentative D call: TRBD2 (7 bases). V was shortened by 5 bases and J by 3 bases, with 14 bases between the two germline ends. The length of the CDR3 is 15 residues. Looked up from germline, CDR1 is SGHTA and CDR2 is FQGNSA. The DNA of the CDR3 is TGTGCCAGCAGCCCGACGGGGGGCCGCTACAATGAGCAGTTCTTC. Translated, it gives CASSPTGGRYNEQFF.

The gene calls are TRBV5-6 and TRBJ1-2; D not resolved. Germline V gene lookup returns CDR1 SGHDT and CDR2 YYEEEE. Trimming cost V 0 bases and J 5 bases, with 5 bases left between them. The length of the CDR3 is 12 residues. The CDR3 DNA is TGTGCCAGCAGCTTGGCGAGATATGGCTACACCTTC. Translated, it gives CASSLARYGYTF.

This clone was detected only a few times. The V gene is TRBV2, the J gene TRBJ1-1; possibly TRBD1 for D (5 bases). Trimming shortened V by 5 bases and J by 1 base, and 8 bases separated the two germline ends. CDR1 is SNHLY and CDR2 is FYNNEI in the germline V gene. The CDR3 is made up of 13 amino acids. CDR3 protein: CASSMDTNTEAFF. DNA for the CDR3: TGTGCCAGCAGTATGGACACGAACACTGAAGCTTTCTTT.

The CDR3 is CASSLYGPNMNTEAFF. CDR3 sequence (DNA): TGTGCCAGCAGCTTATATGGCCCAAACATGAACACTGAAGCTTTCTTT. This sequence joins TRBV7-2 and TRBJ1-1; D gene unclear. CDR3 length equals 16 residues. CDR1 and CDR2 (germline): SGHTA, FQGNSA. Trimming stripped 2 bases from V and 0 bases from J, with 13 bases between.

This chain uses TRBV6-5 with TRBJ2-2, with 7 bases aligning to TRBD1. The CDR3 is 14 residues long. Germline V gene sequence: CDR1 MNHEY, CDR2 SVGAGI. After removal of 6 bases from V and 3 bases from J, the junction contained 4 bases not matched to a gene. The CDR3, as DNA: TGTGCCAGCAGGACAGGGATTCACACCGGGGAGCTGTTTTTT. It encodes CASRTGIHTGELFF.

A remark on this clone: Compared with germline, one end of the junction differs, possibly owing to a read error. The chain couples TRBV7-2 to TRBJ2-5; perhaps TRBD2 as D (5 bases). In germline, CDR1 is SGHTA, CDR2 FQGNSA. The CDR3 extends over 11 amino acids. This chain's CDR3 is CASLEEERINF. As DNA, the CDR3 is TGTGCCAGCTTAGAGGAGGAAAGAATCAACTTC.

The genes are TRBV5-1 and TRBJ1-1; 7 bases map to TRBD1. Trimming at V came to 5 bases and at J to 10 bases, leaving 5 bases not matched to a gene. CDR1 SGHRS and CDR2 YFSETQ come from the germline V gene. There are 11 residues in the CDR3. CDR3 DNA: TGCGCCAGCAGACAGGGGTTGGTAGCTTTCTTT. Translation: CASRQGLVAFF.

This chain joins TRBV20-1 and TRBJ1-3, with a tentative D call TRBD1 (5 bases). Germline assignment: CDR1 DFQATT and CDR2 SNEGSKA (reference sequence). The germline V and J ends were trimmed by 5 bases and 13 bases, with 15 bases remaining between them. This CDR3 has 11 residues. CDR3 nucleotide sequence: TGCAGTGCTGCCTTCAGGGAAGGGATATATTTT. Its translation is CSAAFREGIYF.